This T cell receptor beta chain is from a study of T cell responses to AZD1222 COVID-19 vaccine. Broader study findings: Spike-spanning, vaccine-associated CD4 TCRs were dominant at 160-218 and 743-854. Epitopes outside B.1.351 and B.1.1.7 mutated regions reportedly drew nearly half of spike TCRs.

Profiling relied on immunoSEQ multiplex PCR, and the TCRdb table lists in-frame clones only, not all of them. The repertoire holds some 130,000 clones, with roughly 91% as singletons. Germline CDR1 is MNHEY and CDR2 is SVGAGI. V lost 5 bases, J lost 2 bases, and 13 bases lay in between. CDR3 length: 15 residues. For this clone: As yet, its antigen is unknown.

The chain employs TRBV6-5 and TRBJ1-3, with no clear D. This TCR was recovered from an adult who received the AZD1222 COVID-19 vaccine. Sample: peripheral blood, taken 28 days after the second AZD1222 dose. CDR3 region: CASSITLGPGNTIYF. The DNA for the CDR3 is TGTGCCAGCAGTATAACTTTAGGGCCTGGAAACACCATATATTTT.